The rows below give T cell receptor beta chains drawn from one sample of a study of CXCR3-negative and CXCR3-positive naive CD8 T cells. TCRdb reprocessed the 5' RACE reads and keeps a single row for each CDR3 protein, giving no DNA. Recorded for this sample: around 45,000 distinct CDR3 sequences. Sequenced input: naive CXCR3- CD8+ T cells from blood. These receptors all stem from a human donor in good health. Some clones in this sample may be carry-over from other donors' samples. CDR3s include the opening cysteine and the closing phenylalanine or tryptophan. For some rows the clone size is stated as once, few or many, or as a class when expanded; others skip it.

>TRBV20-1|-|TRBJ2-5
CSARDFYRGETQYF
>TRBV27|-|TRBJ1-5
CASRPDSNNQPQHF
>TRBV28|-|TRBJ2-7
CASSLGDGGLSYEQYF
>TRBV14|-|TRBJ1-2
CASSQARTNGYTF
>TRBV29-1|-|TRBJ2-1
CSVYGLAVGNEQFF
>TRBV7-2|-|TRBJ2-7
CASSLTSGALNEQYF
>TRBV12-3/TRBV12-4|-|TRBJ1-1
CASSLGRSTEAFF
>TRBV29-1|-|TRBJ2-1
CSVEEGLAGDEQFF
>TRBV11-2|medium-sized|TRBJ2-3
CASSTGTSTPTDTQYF
>TRBV6-2/TRBV6-3|medium-sized|TRBJ2-7
CASSYSIYEQYF
>TRBV7-9|-|TRBJ2-7
CASSSNDRDSYYEQYF
>TRBV6-4|-|TRBJ2-3
CASSDSNYLADTQYF
>TRBV9|-|TRBJ2-1
CASSVSRTEPYNEQFF
>TRBV20-1|-|TRBJ2-7
CSARDNIFKPGPEQYF
>TRBV20-1|-|TRBJ2-7
CSASERDRGTFYEQYF
>TRBV29-1|-|TRBJ2-2
CSARQGLGGELFF
>TRBV28|-|TRBJ1-5
CASSLVAGGGQPQHF
>TRBV6-2/TRBV6-3|-|TRBJ2-3
CASSPSDGGTDTQYF
>TRBV27|-|TRBJ2-1
CASSLGRGSSYNEQFF
>TRBV6-5|-|TRBJ2-7
CASSYRVSSYEQYF
>TRBV7-6|-|TRBJ2-7
CASSSLISGTGSPEQYF
>TRBV24-1|-|TRBJ2-3
CATSDYRGKATDTQYF
>TRBV12-3/TRBV12-4|-|TRBJ1-5
CASSTQVSNQPQHF
>TRBV11-3|-|TRBJ2-5
CASSLEGGEETQYF
>TRBV14|-|TRBJ2-5
CASSQGGTQYF
>TRBV6-5|-|TRBJ1-2
CASRYGAPKLWGYTF
>TRBV29-1|-|TRBJ2-3
CSVAGGTPSTDTQYF
>TRBV6-4|-|TRBJ2-3
CASSEGDSTDTQYF
>TRBV27|-|TRBJ2-3
CASSLWTSATDTQYF
>TRBV4-1|-|TRBJ2-1
CASSHPGRDEQFF
>TRBV4-2|-|TRBJ2-7
CASSQERGQLYEQYF
>TRBV18|-|TRBJ2-2
CASSPATGELFF